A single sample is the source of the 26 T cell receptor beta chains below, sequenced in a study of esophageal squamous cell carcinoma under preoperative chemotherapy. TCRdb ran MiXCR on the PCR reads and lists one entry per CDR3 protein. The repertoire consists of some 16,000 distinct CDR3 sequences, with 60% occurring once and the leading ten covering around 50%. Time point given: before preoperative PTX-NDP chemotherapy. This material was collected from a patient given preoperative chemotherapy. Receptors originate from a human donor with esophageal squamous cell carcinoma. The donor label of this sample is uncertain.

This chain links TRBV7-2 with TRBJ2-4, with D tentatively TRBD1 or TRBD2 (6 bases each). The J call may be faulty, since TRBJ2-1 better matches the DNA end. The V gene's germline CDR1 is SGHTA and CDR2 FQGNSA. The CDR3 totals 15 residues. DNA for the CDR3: TGTGCCAGCAGCTTAGCCGGGGGCCATATTTATGAGCAGTTCTTC. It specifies CASSLAGGHIYEQFF.

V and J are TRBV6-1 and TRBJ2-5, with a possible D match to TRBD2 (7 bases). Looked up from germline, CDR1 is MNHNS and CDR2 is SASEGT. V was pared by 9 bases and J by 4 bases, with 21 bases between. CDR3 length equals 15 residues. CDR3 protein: CARGEGGGDPETQYF. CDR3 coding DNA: TGTGCCAGGGGGGAAGGGGGAGGGGACCCAGAGACCCAGTACTTC.

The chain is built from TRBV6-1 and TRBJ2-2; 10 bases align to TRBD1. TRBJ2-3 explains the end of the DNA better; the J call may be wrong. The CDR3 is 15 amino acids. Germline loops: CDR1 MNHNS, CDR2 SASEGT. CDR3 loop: CASRTGQGDTGKQYF. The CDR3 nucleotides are TGTGCCAGCAGAACCGGACAGGGGGACACCGGTAAGCAGTATTTT.

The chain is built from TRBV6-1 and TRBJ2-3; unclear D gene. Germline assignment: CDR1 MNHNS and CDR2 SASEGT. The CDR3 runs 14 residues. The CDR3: CVGIQAVSTDTQYF. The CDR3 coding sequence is TGTGTGGGCATCCAGGCTGTGAGCACAGATACGCAGTATTTT.

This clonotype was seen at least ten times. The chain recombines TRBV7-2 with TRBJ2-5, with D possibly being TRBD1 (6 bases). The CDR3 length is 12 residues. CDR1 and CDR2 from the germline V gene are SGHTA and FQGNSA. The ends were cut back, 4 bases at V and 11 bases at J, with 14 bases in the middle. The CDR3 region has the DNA TGTGCCAGCAGCTCACAGGGACATGAGCAGTACTTC. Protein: CASSSQGHEQYF. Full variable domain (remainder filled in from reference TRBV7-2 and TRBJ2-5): GAGVSQSPSNKVTEKGKDVELRCDPISGHTALYWYRQSLGQGLEFLIYFQGNSAPDKSGLPSDRFSAERTGGSVSTLTIQRTQQEDSAVYLCASSSQGHEQYFGPGTRLLVL.

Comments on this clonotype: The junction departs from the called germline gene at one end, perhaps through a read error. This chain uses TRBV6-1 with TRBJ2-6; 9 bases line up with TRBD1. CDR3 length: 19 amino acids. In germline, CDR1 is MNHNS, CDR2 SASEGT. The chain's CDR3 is CASSGGGDRANSGANVLYF. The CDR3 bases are TGTGCCAGCAGTGGCGGAGGGGACAGGGCTAACTCTGGGGCCAACGTCCTGTATTTC.

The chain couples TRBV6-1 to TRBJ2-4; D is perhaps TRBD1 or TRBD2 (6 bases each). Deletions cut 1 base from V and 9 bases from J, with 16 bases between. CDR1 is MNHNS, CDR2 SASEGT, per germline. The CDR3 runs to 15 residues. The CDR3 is CASSEGGRGPGIQYF. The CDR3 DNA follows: TGTGCCAGCAGTGAAGGGGGCCGGGGGCCAGGCATTCAGTACTTC.

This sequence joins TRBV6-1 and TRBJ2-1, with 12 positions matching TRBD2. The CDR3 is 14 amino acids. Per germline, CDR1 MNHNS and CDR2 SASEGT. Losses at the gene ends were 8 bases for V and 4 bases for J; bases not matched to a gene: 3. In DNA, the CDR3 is TGTGCCAGCCGGCTAGCGGGAGGGTACAATGAGCAGTTCTTC. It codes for CASRLAGGYNEQFF.

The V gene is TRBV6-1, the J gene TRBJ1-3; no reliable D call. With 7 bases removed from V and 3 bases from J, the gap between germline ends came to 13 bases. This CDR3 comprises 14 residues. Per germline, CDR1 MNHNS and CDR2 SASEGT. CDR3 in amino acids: CASTDDMYGNTIYF. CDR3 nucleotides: TGTGCCAGCACAGACGACATGTATGGAAACACCATATATTTT.

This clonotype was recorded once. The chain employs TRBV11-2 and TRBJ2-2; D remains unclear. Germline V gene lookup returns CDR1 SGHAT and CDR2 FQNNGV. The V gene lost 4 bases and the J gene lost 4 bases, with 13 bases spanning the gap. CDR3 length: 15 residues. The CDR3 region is CASSSLAPGTGELFF. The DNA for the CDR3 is TGTGCCAGCAGCTCACTTGCACCTGGCACCGGGGAGCTGTTTTTT.

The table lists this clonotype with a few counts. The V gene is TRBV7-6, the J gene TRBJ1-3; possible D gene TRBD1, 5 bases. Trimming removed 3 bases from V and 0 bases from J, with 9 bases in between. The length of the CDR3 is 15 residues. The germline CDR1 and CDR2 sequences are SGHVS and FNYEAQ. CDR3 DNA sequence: TGTGCCAGCAGCTTTGGCGGACACTCTGGAAACACCATATATTTT. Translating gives CASSFGGHSGNTIYF. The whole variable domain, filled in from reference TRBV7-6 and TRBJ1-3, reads GAGVSQSPRYKVTKRGQDVALRCDPISGHVSLYWYRQALGQGPEFLTYFNYEAQQDKSGLPNDRFSAERPEGSISTLTIQRTEQRDSAMYRCASSFGGHSGNTIYFGEGSWLTVV.

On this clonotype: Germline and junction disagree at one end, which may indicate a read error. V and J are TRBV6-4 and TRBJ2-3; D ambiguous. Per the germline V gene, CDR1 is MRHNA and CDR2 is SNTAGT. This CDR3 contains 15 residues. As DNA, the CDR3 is TGTGCCAGGAGTGACCAGGCTGTGAGCACCGATGCGCAGTTTTTT. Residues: CARSDQAVSTDAQFF.

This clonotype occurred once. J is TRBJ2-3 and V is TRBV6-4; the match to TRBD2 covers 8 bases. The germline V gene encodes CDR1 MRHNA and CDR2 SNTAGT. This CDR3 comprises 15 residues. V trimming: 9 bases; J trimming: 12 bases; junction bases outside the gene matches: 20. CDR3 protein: CARGLGGGARETQYF. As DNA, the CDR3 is TGTGCCAGGGGGCTCGGGGGGGGGGCCCGAGAGACCCAGTATTTT.

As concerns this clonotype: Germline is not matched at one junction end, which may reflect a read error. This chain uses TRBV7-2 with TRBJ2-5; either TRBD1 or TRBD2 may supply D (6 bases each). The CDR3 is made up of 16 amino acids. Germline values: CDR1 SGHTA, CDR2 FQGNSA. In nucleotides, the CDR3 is TGTGCCAGCAGGGCACGAGAGGGCGGGGACACAGAGACGCAGTACTTC. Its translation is CASRAREGGDTETQYF. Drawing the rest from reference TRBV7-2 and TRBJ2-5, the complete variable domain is GAGVSQSPSNKVTEKGKDVELRCDPISGHTALYWYRQSLGQGLEFLIYFQGNSAPDKSGLPSDRFSAERTGGSVSTLTIQRTQQEDSAVYLCASRAREGGDTETQYFGPGTRLLVL.

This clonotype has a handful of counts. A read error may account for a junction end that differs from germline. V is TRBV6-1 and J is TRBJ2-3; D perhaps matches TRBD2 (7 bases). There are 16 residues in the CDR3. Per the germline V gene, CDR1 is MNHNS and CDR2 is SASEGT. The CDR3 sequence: CASSGKGGCATDTQYF. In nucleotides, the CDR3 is TGTGCCAGCAGTGGCAAGGGGGGGTGCGCCACAGACACGCAGTATTTT.

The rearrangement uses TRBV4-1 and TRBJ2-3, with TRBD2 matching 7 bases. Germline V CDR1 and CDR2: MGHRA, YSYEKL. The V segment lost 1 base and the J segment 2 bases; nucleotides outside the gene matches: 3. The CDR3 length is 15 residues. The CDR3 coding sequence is TGCGCCAGCAGCCAAGCCCTAGCGGACACAGATACGCAGTATTTT. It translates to CASSQALADTDTQYF.

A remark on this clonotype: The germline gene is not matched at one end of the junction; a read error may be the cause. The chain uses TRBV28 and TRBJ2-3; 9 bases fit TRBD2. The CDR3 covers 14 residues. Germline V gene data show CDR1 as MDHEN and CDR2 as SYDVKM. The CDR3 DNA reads TGTGGCAGCGGGGGGCGGAGAGGCACAAACATTCAGTATTTC. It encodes CGSGGRRGTNIQYF.

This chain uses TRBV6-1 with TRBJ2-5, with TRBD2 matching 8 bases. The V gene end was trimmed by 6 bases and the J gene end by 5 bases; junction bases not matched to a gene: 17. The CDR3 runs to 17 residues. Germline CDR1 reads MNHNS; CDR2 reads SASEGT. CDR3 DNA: TGTGCCAGCAGCCCTCGGGGGGGGACGGAAATTTGGGAGACCCAGTACTTC. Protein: CASSPRGGTEIWETQYF.

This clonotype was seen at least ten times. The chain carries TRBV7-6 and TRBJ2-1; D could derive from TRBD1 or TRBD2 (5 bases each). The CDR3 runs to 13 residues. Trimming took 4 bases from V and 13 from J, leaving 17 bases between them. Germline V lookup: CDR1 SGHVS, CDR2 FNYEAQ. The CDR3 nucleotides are TGTGCCAGCAGCTCAAACCTAGGGGAGACCCAGTTCTTC. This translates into CASSSNLGETQFF.

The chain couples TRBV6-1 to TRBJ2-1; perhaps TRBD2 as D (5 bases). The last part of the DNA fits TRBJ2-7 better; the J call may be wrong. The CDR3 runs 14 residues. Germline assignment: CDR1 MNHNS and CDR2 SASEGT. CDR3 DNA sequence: TGTGCCAGCAGGACGAGGGCCAATACCTACGAGCAGTACTTC. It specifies CASRTRANTYEQYF.

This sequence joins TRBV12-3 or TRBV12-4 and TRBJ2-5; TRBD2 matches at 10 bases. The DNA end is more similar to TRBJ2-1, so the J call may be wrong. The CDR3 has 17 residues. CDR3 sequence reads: CASSSLLTSGNYNEQFF. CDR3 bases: TGTGCCAGCAGTTCTCTCCTAACTAGCGGGAACTACAATGAGCAGTTCTTC.

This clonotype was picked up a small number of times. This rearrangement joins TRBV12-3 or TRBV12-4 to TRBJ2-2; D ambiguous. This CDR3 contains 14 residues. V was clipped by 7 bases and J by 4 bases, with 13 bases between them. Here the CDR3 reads CASTSVTPTGELFF. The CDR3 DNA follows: TGTGCCAGCACTTCTGTGACTCCCACCGGGGAGCTGTTTTTT.

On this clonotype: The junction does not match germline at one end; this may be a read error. This CDR3 is CASSRTGLGAADTQYF. CDR3 nucleotide sequence: TGTGCCAGCAGTCGCACGGGGCTGGGAGCCGCAGATACGCAGTATTTC. The V and J genes are TRBV6-1 and TRBJ2-3, with D perhaps given as TRBD1 or TRBD2 (5 bases each). The V gene's germline CDR1 is MNHNS and CDR2 SASEGT. This CDR3 contains 16 residues.

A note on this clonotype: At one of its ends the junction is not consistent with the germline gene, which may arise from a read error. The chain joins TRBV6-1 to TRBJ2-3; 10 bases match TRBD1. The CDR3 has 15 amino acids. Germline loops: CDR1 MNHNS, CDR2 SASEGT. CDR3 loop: CASRTGQGDTGTQFF. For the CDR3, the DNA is TGTGCCAGCAGAACCGGACAGGGGGACACCGGGACGCAGTTTTTT.

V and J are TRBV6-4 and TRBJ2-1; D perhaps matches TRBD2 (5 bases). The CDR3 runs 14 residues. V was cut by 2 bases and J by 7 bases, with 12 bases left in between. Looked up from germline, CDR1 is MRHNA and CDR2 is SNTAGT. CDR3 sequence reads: CASSDGLTGNEQFF. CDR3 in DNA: TGTGCCAGCAGTGACGGTCTAACGGGGAATGAGCAGTTCTTC.

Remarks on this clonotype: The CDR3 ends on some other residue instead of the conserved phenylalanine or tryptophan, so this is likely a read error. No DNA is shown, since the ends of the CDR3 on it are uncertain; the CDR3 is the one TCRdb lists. The CDR3 protein is CARRPAFWEL. This chain joins TRBV15 and TRBJ2-2; TRBD2 is the table's D call, not checked against the DNA. With termini counted, the CDR3 has 10 amino acids. Germline values: CDR1 LNHNV, CDR2 YYDKDF (reference sequence).